This T cell receptor beta chain was found in a study of cytomegalovirus exposure and HLA in healthy donors. Notes on the study in general: As confirmed in vitro, a few CMV-associated chains were specific for CMV antigens. Rarity characterized most TCR sequences, yet some public TCRs appeared in many donors.

The donors were part of the approximately 130-subject validation cohort, which stood apart from the roughly 730-subject first cohort. Details on this clone: Its antigen remains unidentified.

Sequencing was performed with immunoSEQ multiplex PCR; in TCRdb, only in-frame clones are kept and a portion is missing. Counted here are fewer than 250,000 clones, roughly 84% occurring once; the ten biggest clones make up 2%. The receptor was derived from a woman aged 18-30 years in good health and CMV-seropositive. The specimen sequenced was PBMCs.

The CDR3 region has the DNA TGTGCCAGCAGCGTAGAGGGAGGAGTGACTGAAGCTTTCTTT. Encoded protein: CASSVEGGVTEAFF. This chain connects TRBV9 to TRBJ1-1; no clear D. Trimming left V 0 bases short and J 5 bases short, with 11 bases between. Germline V lookup: CDR1 SGDLS, CDR2 YYNGEE. This CDR3 is 14 amino acids long.